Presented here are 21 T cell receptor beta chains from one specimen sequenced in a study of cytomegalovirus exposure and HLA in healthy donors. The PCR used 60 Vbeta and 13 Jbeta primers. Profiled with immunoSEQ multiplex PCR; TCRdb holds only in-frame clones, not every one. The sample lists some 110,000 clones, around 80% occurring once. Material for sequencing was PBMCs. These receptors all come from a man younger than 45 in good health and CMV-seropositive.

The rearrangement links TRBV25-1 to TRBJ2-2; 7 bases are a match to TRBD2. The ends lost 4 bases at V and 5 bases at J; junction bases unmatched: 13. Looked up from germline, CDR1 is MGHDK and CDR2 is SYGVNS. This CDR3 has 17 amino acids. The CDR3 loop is CASSAPGRLGGTGELFF. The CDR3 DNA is TGTGCCAGCAGTGCTCCGGGACGCTTGGGAGGGACCGGGGAGCTGTTTTTT. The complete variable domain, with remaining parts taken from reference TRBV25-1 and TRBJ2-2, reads EADIYQTPRYLVIGTGKKITLECSQTMGHDKMYWYQQDPGMELHLIHYSYGVNSTEKGDLSSESTVSRIRTEHFPLTLESARPSHTSQYLCASSAPGRLGGTGELFFGEGSRLTVL.

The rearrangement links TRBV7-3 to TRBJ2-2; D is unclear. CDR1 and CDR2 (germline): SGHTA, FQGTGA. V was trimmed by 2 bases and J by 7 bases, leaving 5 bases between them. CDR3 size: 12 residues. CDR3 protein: CASSLGLGELFF. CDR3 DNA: TGTGCCAGCAGCTTAGGGCTCGGGGAGCTGTTTTTT.

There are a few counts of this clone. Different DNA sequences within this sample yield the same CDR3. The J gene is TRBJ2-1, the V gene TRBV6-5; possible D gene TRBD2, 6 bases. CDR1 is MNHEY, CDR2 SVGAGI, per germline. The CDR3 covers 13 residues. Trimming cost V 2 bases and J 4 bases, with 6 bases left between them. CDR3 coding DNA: TGTGCCAGCAGTTACGGGGGGTACAATGAGCAGTTCTTC. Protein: CASSYGGYNEQFF.

In DNA form, the CDR3 reads TGTGCCAGCAGCCAAGAGAAGGGAACGGGGGGGCTTGCCGGGGAGCTGTTTTTT. This gives the protein CASSQEKGTGGLAGELFF. The J gene is TRBJ2-2, the V gene TRBV4-2; TRBD2 aligns across 8 bases. V was pared by 0 bases and J by 6 bases, with 12 bases of the junction left unmatched. Per the germline V gene, CDR1 is LGHNA and CDR2 is YNFKEQ. The CDR3 is made up of 18 amino acids.

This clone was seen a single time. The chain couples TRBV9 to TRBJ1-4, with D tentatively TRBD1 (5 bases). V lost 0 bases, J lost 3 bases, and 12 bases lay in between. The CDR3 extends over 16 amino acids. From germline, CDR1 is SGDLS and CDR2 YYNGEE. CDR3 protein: CASSVAPGVANEKLFF. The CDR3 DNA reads TGTGCCAGCAGCGTAGCGCCGGGGGTTGCTAATGAAAAACTGTTTTTT.

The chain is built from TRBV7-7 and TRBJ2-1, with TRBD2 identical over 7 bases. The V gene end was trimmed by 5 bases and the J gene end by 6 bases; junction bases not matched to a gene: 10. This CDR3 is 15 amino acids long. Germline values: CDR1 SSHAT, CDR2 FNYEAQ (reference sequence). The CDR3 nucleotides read TGTGCCAGCAGCCCCCACCCCGGGACTACCAATGAGCAGTTCTTC. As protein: CASSPHPGTTNEQFF. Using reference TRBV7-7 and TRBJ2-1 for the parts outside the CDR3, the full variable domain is GAGVSQSPRYKVTKRGQDVTLRCDPISSHATLYWYQQALGQGPEFLTYFNYEAQPDKSGLPSDRFSAERPEGSISTLTIQRTEQRDSAMYRCASSPHPGTTNEQFFGPGTRLTVL.

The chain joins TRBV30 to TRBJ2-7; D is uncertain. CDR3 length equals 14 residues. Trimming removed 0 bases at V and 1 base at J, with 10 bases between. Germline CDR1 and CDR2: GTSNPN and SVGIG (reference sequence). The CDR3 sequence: CAWSVKSGSYEQYF. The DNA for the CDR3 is TGTGCCTGGAGTGTAAAATCCGGTTCCTACGAGCAGTACTTC.

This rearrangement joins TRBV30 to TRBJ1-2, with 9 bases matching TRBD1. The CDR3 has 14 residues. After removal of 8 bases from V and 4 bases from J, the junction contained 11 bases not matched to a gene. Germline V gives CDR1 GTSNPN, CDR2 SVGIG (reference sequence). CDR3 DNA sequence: TGTGCCCAAGAGCCGGGACAGGGAGGCTATGGCTACACCTTC. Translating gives CAQEPGQGGYGYTF.

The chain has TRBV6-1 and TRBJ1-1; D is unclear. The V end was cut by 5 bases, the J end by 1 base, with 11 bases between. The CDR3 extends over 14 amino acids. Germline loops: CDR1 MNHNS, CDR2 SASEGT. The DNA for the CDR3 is TGTGCCAGCAGTTATCTCGGAGCGAACACTGAAGCTTTCTTT. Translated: CASSYLGANTEAFF.

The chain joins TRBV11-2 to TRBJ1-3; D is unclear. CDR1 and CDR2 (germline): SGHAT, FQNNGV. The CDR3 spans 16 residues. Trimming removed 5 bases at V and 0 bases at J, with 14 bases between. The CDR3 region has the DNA TGTGCCAGCAGCACCTTTGCGACTGGCTCTGGAAACACCATATATTTT. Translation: CASSTFATGSGNTIYF.

DNA of the CDR3: TGTGCCAGCAGCCAAGCCTCCCCCCAGGGCTACGAGCAGTACTTC. Protein product: CASSQASPQGYEQYF. V is TRBV4-2 and J is TRBJ2-7; perhaps TRBD1 as D (5 bases). The V end lost 1 base, the J end lost 3 bases, and 13 bases lay between the germline ends. CDR3 length: 15 amino acids. Germline V gives CDR1 LGHNA, CDR2 YNFKEQ.

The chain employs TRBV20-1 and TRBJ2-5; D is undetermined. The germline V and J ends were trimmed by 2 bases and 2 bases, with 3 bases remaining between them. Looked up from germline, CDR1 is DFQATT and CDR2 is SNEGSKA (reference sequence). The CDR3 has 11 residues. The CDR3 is CSARPQETQYF. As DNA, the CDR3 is TGCAGTGCTAGACCTCAAGAGACCCAGTACTTC.

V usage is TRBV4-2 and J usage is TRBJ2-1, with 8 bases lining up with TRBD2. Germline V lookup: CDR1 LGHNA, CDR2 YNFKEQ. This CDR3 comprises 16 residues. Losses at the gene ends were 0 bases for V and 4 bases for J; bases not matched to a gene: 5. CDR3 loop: CASSQDPASGYNEQFF. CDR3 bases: TGTGCCAGCAGCCAAGACCCGGCTAGCGGGTACAATGAGCAGTTCTTC.

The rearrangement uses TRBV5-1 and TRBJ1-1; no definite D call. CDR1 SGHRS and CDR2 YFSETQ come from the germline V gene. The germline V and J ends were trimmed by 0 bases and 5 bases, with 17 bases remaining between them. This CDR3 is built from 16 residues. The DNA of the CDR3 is TGCGCCAGCAGCTTGGCCGGTAGCCCCCTTGGGACTGAAGCTTTCTTT. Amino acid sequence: CASSLAGSPLGTEAFF.

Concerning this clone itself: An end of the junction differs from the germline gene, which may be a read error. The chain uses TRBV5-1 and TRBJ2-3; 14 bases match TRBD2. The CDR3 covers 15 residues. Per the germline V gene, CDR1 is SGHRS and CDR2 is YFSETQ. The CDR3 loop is CASSPGVGLAGGFHF. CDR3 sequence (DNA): TGCGCCAGCAGCCCGGGAGTAGGACTAGCGGGAGGTTTTCATTTT.

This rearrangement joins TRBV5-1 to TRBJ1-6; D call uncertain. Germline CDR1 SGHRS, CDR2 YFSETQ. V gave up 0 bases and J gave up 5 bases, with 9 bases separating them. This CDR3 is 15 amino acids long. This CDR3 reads CASSLAAADNSPLHF. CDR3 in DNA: TGCGCCAGCAGCTTGGCAGCGGCAGATAATTCACCCCTCCACTTT. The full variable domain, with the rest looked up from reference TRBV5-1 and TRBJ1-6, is KAGVTQTPRYLIKTRGQQVTLSCSPISGHRSVSWYQQTPGQGLQFLFEYFSETQRNKGNFPGRFSGRQFSNSRSEMNVSTLELGDSALYLCASSLAAADNSPLHFGNGTRLTVT.

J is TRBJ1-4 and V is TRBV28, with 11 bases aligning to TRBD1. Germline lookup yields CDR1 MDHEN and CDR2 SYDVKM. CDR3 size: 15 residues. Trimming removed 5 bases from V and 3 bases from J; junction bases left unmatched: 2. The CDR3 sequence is CASSGQGAPNEKLFF. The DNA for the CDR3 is TGTGCCAGCAGTGGACAGGGGGCGCCTAATGAAAAACTGTTTTTT.

The CDR3 spells CASSLRQGTYNEQFF. The CDR3, as DNA: TGTGCCAGCAGTTTAAGACAGGGGACTTACAATGAGCAGTTCTTC. The chain uses TRBV27 and TRBJ2-1, with 8 bases fitting TRBD1. J gave up 4 bases and V 2 bases, and 4 bases lay outside the gene matches. Germline assignment: CDR1 MNHEY and CDR2 SMNVEV (reference sequence). The CDR3 has 15 amino acids.

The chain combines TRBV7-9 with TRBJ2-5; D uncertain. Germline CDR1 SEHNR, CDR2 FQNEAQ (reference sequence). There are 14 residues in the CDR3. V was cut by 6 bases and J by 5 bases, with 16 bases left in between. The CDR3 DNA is TGTGCCAGCAGTCCTAGGCCAAGTAAGGAGACCCAGTACTTC. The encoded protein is CASSPRPSKETQYF.

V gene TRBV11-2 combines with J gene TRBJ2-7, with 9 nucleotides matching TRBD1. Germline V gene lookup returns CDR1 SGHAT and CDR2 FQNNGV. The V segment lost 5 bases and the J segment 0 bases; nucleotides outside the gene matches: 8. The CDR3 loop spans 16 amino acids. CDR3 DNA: TGTGCCAGCAGCCCCGGGACAGGGACAAACTCCTACGAGCAGTACGTC. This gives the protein CASSPGTGTNSYEQYV.

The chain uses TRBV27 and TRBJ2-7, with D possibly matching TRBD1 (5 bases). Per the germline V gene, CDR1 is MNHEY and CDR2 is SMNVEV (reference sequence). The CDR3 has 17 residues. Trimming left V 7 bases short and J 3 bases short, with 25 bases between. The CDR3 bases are TGTGCCAGCACACGGAAGCTGTCGCCAGGGCAGAACTACGAGCAGTACTTC. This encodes CASTRKLSPGQNYEQYF.